This T cell receptor beta chain was observed in a study of blood T cell repertoires in COVID-19. Study at large: Sites across the United States, Italy and Spain contributed samples from acute and convalescent COVID-19. Sample material is recorded as cDNA or gDNA derived from T cells, B-cell-depleted T cells, or PBMCs.

In the original analysis: Estimates of nucleated cell counts were drawn from the amplification of reference gene primers. Generated by immunoSEQ multiplex PCR, the TCRdb table keeps only in-frame clones and is missing some. The V and J calls and the clone size are those of that table, but D and trimming were determined from the DNA. The table includes roughly 27,000 clones, roughly 79% detected once. CDR1 MNHEY and CDR2 SMNVEV come from the germline V gene (reference sequence). The CDR3 is 13 amino acids. Trimming took 6 bases from V and 2 from J; bases not matched to a gene: 3. This rearrangement joins TRBV27 to TRBJ2-7; TRBD2 agrees at 8 bases. The source is an elderly man with active or convalescent COVID-19. The sample was peripheral blood. Written as DNA, the CDR3 is TGTGCCAGCAGCCGGGGGGGCGCCTACGAGCAGTACTTC. This codes for CASSRGGAYEQYF.